What follows are 31 T cell receptor beta chains derived from one specimen sequenced in a study of cytomegalovirus exposure and HLA in healthy donors. PCR employed 60 Vbeta and 13 Jbeta primers. Here immunoSEQ multiplex PCR was the method, and the copy in TCRdb shows in-frame clones only, minus some. The sample has approximately 290,000 clones, roughly 80% seen once. Sequencing input: PBMCs. These receptors all come from a girl aged 2-10 years in good health and CMV-seronegative.

Of note for this clone: Other nucleotide sequences from this sample produce the same CDR3. The chain uses TRBV9 and TRBJ2-6; D not resolved. Looked up from germline, CDR1 is SGDLS and CDR2 is YYNGEE. V lost 0 bases, J lost 0 bases, and 4 bases lay in between. The CDR3 is 15 residues long. The chain's CDR3 is CASSVAGSGANVLTF. In DNA form, the CDR3 reads TGTGCCAGCAGCGTAGCCGGCTCTGGGGCCAACGTCCTGACTTTC.

The chain couples TRBV9 to TRBJ1-1, with a possible D match to TRBD1 (5 bases). V was clipped by 0 bases and J by 5 bases, with 11 bases between them. The CDR3 has 14 residues. Germline CDR1 SGDLS, CDR2 YYNGEE. CDR3 sequence (DNA): TGTGCCAGCAGCGTAGGGGGCGAGTTTACTGAAGCTTTCTTT. This gives the protein CASSVGGEFTEAFF.

The chain joins TRBV5-1 to TRBJ2-5; 9 positions match TRBD2. The J call may be in error: the DNA end matches TRBJ2-7 better. The CDR3 is 16 residues long. Germline CDR1 and CDR2: SGHRS and YFSETQ. The CDR3: CASSSLASGDLYEQYF. CDR3 nucleotides: TGCGCCAGCAGCTCCCTCGCTAGCGGGGACCTCTACGAGCAGTACTTC.

The chain's CDR3 is CASSFGSGGPQHF. The DNA of the CDR3 is TGTGCCAGCAGCTTCGGGAGTGGAGGGCCCCAGCATTTT. V is TRBV5-4 and J is TRBJ1-5; D is unclear. This CDR3 has 13 amino acids. Germline CDR1 and CDR2: SGHNT and YYREEE (reference sequence). The germline V and J ends were trimmed by 2 bases and 9 bases, with 12 bases remaining between them.

The chain couples TRBV13 to TRBJ2-7, with unresolved D. V was trimmed by 5 bases and J by 5 bases, leaving 19 bases between them. Germline lookup yields CDR1 PRHDT and CDR2 FYEKMQ (reference sequence). This CDR3 is built from 15 residues. For the CDR3, the DNA is TGTGCCAGCAGCCCTCACCCTAGGATCATCGACGAGCAGTACTTC. Translated, it gives CASSPHPRIIDEQYF.

This clone was detected only once. This rearrangement joins TRBV10-3 to TRBJ1-5; D remains ambiguous. Trimming took 0 bases from V and 3 from J, leaving 9 bases between them. Germline CDR1 is ENHRY and CDR2 is SYGVKD. The CDR3 runs to 15 residues. The CDR3 sequence: CAISESTGYNQPQHF. CDR3 in DNA: TGTGCCATCAGTGAGTCGACGGGGTACAATCAGCCCCAGCATTTT.

The CDR3 loop reads CASSPLGGVPGNTIYF. For the CDR3, the DNA is TGTGCCAGCTCACCCCTCGGCGGGGTACCTGGAAACACCATATATTTT. This sequence joins TRBV18 and TRBJ1-3; no firm D call. V lost 3 bases and J 2 bases, leaving 14 bases between the germline ends. Per the germline V gene, CDR1 is KGHSH and CDR2 is LQKENI. The CDR3 covers 16 residues.

The chain uses TRBV5-6 and TRBJ2-3; D remains ambiguous. CDR3 length equals 13 residues. Trimming left V 4 bases short and J 3 bases short, with 9 bases between. Per the germline V gene, CDR1 is SGHDT and CDR2 is YYEEEE. CDR3 sequence: CASSVPQTDTQYF. DNA for the CDR3: TGTGCCAGCAGCGTCCCCCAAACAGATACGCAGTATTTT.

This chain connects TRBV6-1 to TRBJ1-5; D may be TRBD1 (5 bases). V was cut by 3 bases and J by 3 bases, with 18 bases left in between. The CDR3 is made up of 17 amino acids. CDR1 MNHNS and CDR2 SASEGT come from the germline V gene. CDR3 nucleotides: TGTGCCAGCAGTGACTTTACCCACGGGGGGTACAATCAGCCCCAGCATTTT. Translated, it gives CASSDFTHGGYNQPQHF.

CDR3 residues: CASSLSPSTGLPDTQYF. The CDR3 coding sequence is TGTGCCAGCAGTTTATCCCCCTCGACAGGGCTGCCAGATACGCAGTATTTT. The chain joins TRBV28 to TRBJ2-3, with TRBD1 identical over 7 bases. The CDR3 contains 17 residues. Germline-derived CDR1 and CDR2 are MDHEN and SYDVKM. Germline trimming cut 1 base from V and 4 bases from J; bases unmatched to any gene: 11.

The rearrangement uses TRBV19 and TRBJ2-7; 8 nucleotides agree with TRBD1. V shed 6 bases, J shed 4 bases, and the junction held 11 bases outside the gene matches. Germline loops: CDR1 LNHDA, CDR2 SQIVND (reference sequence). The CDR3 totals 15 residues. The CDR3 nucleotides read TGTGCCAGTAGGGACCGGGACAGGCACTCTTACGAGCAGTACTTC. It translates to CASRDRDRHSYEQYF. Looking up the rest from reference TRBV19 and TRBJ2-7 gives the full variable domain: DGGITQSPKYLFRKEGQNVTLSCEQNLNHDAMYWYRQDPGQGLRLIYYSQIVNDFQKGDIAEGYSVSREKKESFPLTVTSAQKNPTAFYLCASRDRDRHSYEQYFGPGTRLTVT.

This chain uses TRBV30 with TRBJ2-2; 7 bases match TRBD1. Germline V gene lookup returns CDR1 GTSNPN and CDR2 SVGIG (reference sequence). With V trimmed by 5 bases and J by 5 bases, 5 bases remained unmatched. The CDR3 consists of 13 residues. Here the CDR3 DNA reads TGTGCCTGGGGGGACAGACTGACCGGGGAGCTGTTTTTT. This gives the protein CAWGDRLTGELFF.

This clone was observed a few times. The rearrangement uses TRBV6-5 and TRBJ1-5; TRBD1 is a possible D gene (5 bases). V was pared by 2 bases and J by 0 bases, with 11 bases between. Per the germline V gene, CDR1 is MNHEY and CDR2 is SVGAGI. The CDR3 covers 16 residues. CDR3 region: CASSYPRDYSNQPQHF. The CDR3 bases are TGTGCCAGCAGTTACCCCCGGGACTATAGCAATCAGCCCCAGCATTTT.

The V call is TRBV6-1, the J call TRBJ2-7; 14 bases are a match to TRBD2. The J segment lost 4 bases and the V segment lost 6 bases, leaving 5 bases of the junction unmatched. CDR3 size: 15 residues. Germline-derived CDR1 and CDR2 are MNHNS and SASEGT. DNA of the CDR3: TGTGCCAGCAGAGCCGGGACTAGCGGGGGATACGAGCAGTACTTC. As protein: CASRAGTSGGYEQYF.

V usage is TRBV5-4 and J usage is TRBJ2-7, with TRBD1 matching over 7 bases. V was clipped by 3 bases and J by 3 bases; unmatched bases: 3. This CDR3 has 13 residues. Germline loops: CDR1 SGHNT, CDR2 YYREEE (reference sequence). CDR3 sequence: CASSYRGYYEQYF. The CDR3 DNA sequence: TGTGCCAGCAGCTACAGGGGATACTACGAGCAGTACTTC.

The chain is built from TRBV6-5 and TRBJ2-5; 7 bases align to TRBD2. The germline V gene encodes CDR1 MNHEY and CDR2 SVGAGI. V was pared by 6 bases and J by 1 base, with 2 bases of the junction left unmatched. CDR3 size: 13 residues. CDR3 coding DNA: TGTGCCAGCAGCCGCGGGGGCCAAGAGACCCAGTACTTC. Translated, it gives CASSRGGQETQYF.

In this sample, this clone turned up once. V usage is TRBV6-5 and J usage is TRBJ2-3, with 10 nucleotides matching TRBD2. The trim removed 6 bases at V and 7 bases at J, leaving 10 bases unmatched. CDR1 is MNHEY and CDR2 is SVGAGI in the germline V gene. This CDR3 region has 15 residues. This CDR3 is CASRNSGGSFHTQYF. CDR3 nucleotides: TGTGCCAGCAGGAATAGCGGGGGGTCGTTTCATACGCAGTATTTT.

The chain links TRBV19 to TRBJ2-1; a weak D match, TRBD1 (5 bases). V shed 6 bases and J shed 4 bases, with 16 bases lying between them. CDR1 and CDR2 from the germline V gene are LNHDA and SQIVND (reference sequence). This CDR3 is built from 15 residues. The CDR3 spells CASRLPLGPYNEQFF. CDR3 bases: TGTGCCAGTAGATTGCCCCTGGGGCCTTACAATGAGCAGTTCTTC.

The chain joins TRBV5-4 to TRBJ2-3; 11 bases agree with TRBD2. J lost 0 bases, V lost 4 bases, and 7 bases had no gene match. Germline V lookup: CDR1 SGHNT, CDR2 YYREEE (reference sequence). The CDR3 runs 17 residues. The CDR3: CASSALAGGPSTDTQYF. The CDR3 DNA is TGTGCCAGCAGCGCTCTAGCGGGAGGACCAAGCACAGATACGCAGTATTTT.

The chain carries TRBV2 and TRBJ2-3, with 7 bases aligning to TRBD2. The CDR3 sequence is 15 residues long. Trimming cost V 7 bases and J 3 bases; bases outside gene matches: 10. CDR1 is SNHLY, CDR2 FYNNEI, per germline. CDR3 DNA: TGTGCCAGCACTCGGGGGAGGGCCGGGACAGATACGCAGTATTTT. Its translation is CASTRGRAGTDTQYF.

The chain has TRBV25-1 and TRBJ2-1; TRBD2 matches at 9 bases. CDR3 length: 17 residues. Germline CDR1 MGHDK, CDR2 SYGVNS. Germline trimming cut 6 bases from V and 4 bases from J; bases unmatched to any gene: 13. CDR3 sequence reads: CASSRLKGLASYNEQFF. As DNA, the CDR3 is TGTGCCAGCAGCCGGTTAAAGGGACTAGCCTCATACAATGAGCAGTTCTTC.

This clone was counted a single time. Compared with germline, one end of the junction differs, possibly owing to a read error. The chain uses TRBV6-1 and TRBJ2-7, with TRBD2 matching over 8 bases. Germline CDR1 MNHNS, CDR2 SASEGT. This CDR3 is 13 amino acids long. CDR3 bases: TGTGCCAGCATTGAAGGACTAGCTAACGAGCAGTACTTC. Encoded protein: CASIEGLANEQYF.

The CDR3 DNA follows: TGTGCCAGTAGTGGGTCTAGCGCCTCTAGCACAGATACGCAGTATTTT. Translated, it gives CASSGSSASSTDTQYF. The genes are TRBV19 and TRBJ2-3; D perhaps matches TRBD2 (6 bases). V shed 5 bases and J shed 0 bases, with 15 bases lying between them. Germline CDR1 LNHDA, CDR2 SQIVND (reference sequence). The CDR3 spans 16 residues.

With respect to this clone: The junction shows a germline mismatch at one end, possibly a read error. This chain joins TRBV2 and TRBJ2-2, with 13 bases lining up with TRBD2. The CDR3 has 16 residues. CDR1 is SNHLY, CDR2 FYNNEI, per germline. The CDR3 sequence is CASREGGLAGTGELFF. The CDR3 DNA is TGTGCCAGCAGAGAAGGGGGACTAGCGGGGACCGGGGAGCTGTTTTTT.

V gene TRBV28 combines with J gene TRBJ1-2; 7 bases line up with TRBD1. Germline V gene data show CDR1 as MDHEN and CDR2 as SYDVKM. The CDR3 covers 16 residues. Germline trimming cut 10 bases from V and 2 bases from J; bases unmatched to any gene: 16. The CDR3 loop reads CATRGIGGVMNYGYTF. The CDR3 coding sequence is TGTGCCACGAGGGGTATAGGGGGCGTCATGAACTATGGCTACACCTTC.

V is TRBV6-6 and J is TRBJ2-1; TRBD2 might be the D (6 bases). CDR3 length: 16 residues. Trimming took off 5 bases at V and 0 bases at J, with 14 bases between the two ends. Germline CDR1 is MNHNY and CDR2 is SVGAGI (reference sequence). For the CDR3, the DNA is TGTGCCAGCAGTAAAGAAGGGAGGAGCTCCTACAATGAGCAGTTCTTC. Its translation is CASSKEGRSSYNEQFF.

A few counts support this clone. The chain links TRBV27 to TRBJ1-2, with D possibly matching TRBD1 (6 bases). The CDR3 has 13 residues. The germline CDR1 and CDR2 sequences are MNHEY and SMNVEV (reference sequence). The V gene lost 6 bases and the J gene lost 8 bases, with 16 bases spanning the gap. Written as DNA, the CDR3 is TGTGCCAGCAGCTGGCGTCAGGGGAACGGCTACACCTTC. This translates into CASSWRQGNGYTF.

The chain couples TRBV9 to TRBJ2-3; 8 bases are shared with TRBD1. Germline trimming cut 7 bases from V and 6 bases from J; bases unmatched to any gene: 7. CDR1 SGDLS and CDR2 YYNGEE come from the germline V gene. CDR3 length equals 13 residues. The CDR3 DNA reads as TGTGCCAGCGGGCAGGGGGCCCCGGATACGCAGTATTTT. Translated: CASGQGAPDTQYF.

This clone turned up a few times. The genes are TRBV18 and TRBJ1-1, with D unclear. V lost 0 bases, J lost 6 bases, and 5 bases lay in between. Germline V gene data show CDR1 as KGHSH and CDR2 as LQKENI. This CDR3 spans 12 amino acids. CDR3 nucleotides: TGTGCCAGCTCACCACCGGGAGCTGAAGCTTTCTTT. Translating gives CASSPPGAEAFF.

Comment on this clone: Other DNA sequences of this sample code for an identical CDR3. V is TRBV28 and J is TRBJ2-1, with TRBD2 identical over 9 bases. This CDR3 comprises 16 residues. Germline lookup yields CDR1 MDHEN and CDR2 SYDVKM. V gave up 1 base and J gave up 2 bases; unmatched junction bases: 3. The DNA of the CDR3 is TGTGCCAGCAGTTTATCGGCGGGGGGGGCCTACAATGAGCAGTTCTTC. This encodes CASSLSAGGAYNEQFF.

This clone was counted a few times. The chain links TRBV4-1 to TRBJ2-5; a weak D match, TRBD2 (8 bases). The CDR3 runs 18 residues. Trimming left V 4 bases short and J 5 bases short, with 26 bases between. CDR1 and CDR2 from the germline V gene are MGHRA and YSYEKL. The CDR3, as DNA: TGCGCCAGCAGCCCAGGGTTTCGGGAGGGGGCCGCCGGGGAGACCCAGTACTTC. Translated: CASSPGFREGAAGETQYF.